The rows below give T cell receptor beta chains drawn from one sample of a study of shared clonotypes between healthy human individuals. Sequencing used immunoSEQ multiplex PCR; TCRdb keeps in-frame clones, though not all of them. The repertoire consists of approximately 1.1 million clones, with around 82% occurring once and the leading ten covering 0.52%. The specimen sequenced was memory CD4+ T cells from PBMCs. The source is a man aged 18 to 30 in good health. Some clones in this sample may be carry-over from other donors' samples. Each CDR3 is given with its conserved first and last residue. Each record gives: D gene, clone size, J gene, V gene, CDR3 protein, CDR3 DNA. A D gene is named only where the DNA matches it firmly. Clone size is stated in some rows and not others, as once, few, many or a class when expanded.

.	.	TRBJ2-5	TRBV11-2	CASSFTGRETQYF	TGTGCCAGCAGCTTTACAGGGCGGGAGACCCAGTACTTC
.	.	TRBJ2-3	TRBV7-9	CASSLALHADTQYF	TGTGCCAGCAGTCTGGCCTTGCACGCAGATACGCAGTATTTT
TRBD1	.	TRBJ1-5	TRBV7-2	CASSFQGRGNGQPQHF	TGTGCCAGCAGCTTTCAAGGCAGGGGGAATGGTCAGCCCCAGCATTTT
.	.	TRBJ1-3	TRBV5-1	CASRNRAILSGNTIYF	TGCGCCAGCAGAAACAGGGCAATACTCTCTGGAAACACCATATATTTT
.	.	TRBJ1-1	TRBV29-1	CSASATGGKNTEAFF	TGCAGCGCGTCAGCGACAGGAGGAAAGAACACTGAAGCTTTCTTT
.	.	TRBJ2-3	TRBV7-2	CASSLMGPMLADTQYF	TGTGCCAGCAGCTTAATGGGGCCAATGCTGGCAGATACGCAGTATTTT
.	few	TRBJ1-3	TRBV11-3	CASSAGFGNTIYF	TGTGCCAGCAGCGCGGGGTTTGGAAACACCATATATTTT
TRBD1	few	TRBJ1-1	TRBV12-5	CASGWTGQGRTEAFF	TGTGCTAGTGGTTGGACAGGACAGGGGAGGACTGAAGCTTTCTTT
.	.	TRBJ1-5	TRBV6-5	CASGRSSVGNQPQHF	TGTGCCAGCGGCCGGTCTTCGGTCGGCAATCAGCCCCAGCATTTT
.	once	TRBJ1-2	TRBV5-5	CASSLAEFGYTF	TGTGCCAGCAGCTTGGCGGAATTTGGCTACACCTTC
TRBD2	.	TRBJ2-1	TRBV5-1	CASSLGWTSGSNEQFF	TGCGCCAGCAGCTTGGGATGGACTAGCGGGAGCAATGAGCAGTTCTTC
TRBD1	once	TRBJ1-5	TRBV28	CATTGGRGQPQHF	TGTGCCACGACAGGGGGCCGAGGTCAGCCCCAGCATTTT
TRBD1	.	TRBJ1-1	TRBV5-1	CASSLGWAGGMGTEAFF	TGCGCCAGCAGCCTCGGTTGGGCAGGGGGCATGGGCACTGAAGCTTTCTTT
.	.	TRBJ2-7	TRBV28	CASSLYQATGEQYF	TGTGCCAGCAGTTTATACCAGGCCACCGGGGAGCAGTACTTC
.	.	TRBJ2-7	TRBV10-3	CAISESRQVDEQYF	TGTGCCATCAGTGAGTCGCGGCAGGTTGACGAGCAGTACTTC
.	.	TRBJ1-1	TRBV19	CASSTLGGSTEAFF	TGTGCCAGTAGTACCCTGGGCGGGTCCACTGAAGCTTTCTTT
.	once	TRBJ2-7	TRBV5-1	CASSLGAGSSYEQYF	TGCGCCAGCAGCTTGGGGGCGGGCAGCTCCTACGAGCAGTACTTC
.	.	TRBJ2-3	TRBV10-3	CAIRPNSGLSTDTQYF	TGTGCCATCAGACCAAATAGCGGCCTAAGCACAGATACGCAGTATTTT
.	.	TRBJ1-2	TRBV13	CASSLGGAFNYGYTF	TGTGCCAGCAGCTTAGGGGGGGCTTTTAACTATGGCTACACCTTC
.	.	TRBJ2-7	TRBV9	CASSAQSSVFREQYF	TGTGCCAGCAGTGCCCAAAGTTCGGTCTTTAGGGAGCAGTACTTC
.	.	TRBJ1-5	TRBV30	CAWSVWGDGSNQPQHF	TGTGCCTGGAGTGTATGGGGGGATGGGAGCAATCAGCCCCAGCATTTT
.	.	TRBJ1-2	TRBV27	CASARTVEYGYTF	TGTGCCAGCGCCAGGACTGTTGAGTATGGCTACACCTTC
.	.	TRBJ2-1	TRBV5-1	CASSFLLDGKTYNEQFF	TGCGCCAGCAGCTTTCTCCTCGACGGGAAGACTTACAATGAGCAGTTCTTC
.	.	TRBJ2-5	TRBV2	CASSVYGIQETQYF	TGTGCCAGCAGTGTCTACGGGATCCAAGAGACCCAGTACTTC
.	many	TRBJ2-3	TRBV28	CASSFRFPGGGYGDTQYF	TGTGCCAGCAGTTTCCGATTTCCCGGAGGAGGGTACGGAGATACGCAGTATTTT
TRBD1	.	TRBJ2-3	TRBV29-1	CSVGGDRGWTDTQYF	TGCAGCGTTGGAGGCGACAGGGGGTGGACAGATACGCAGTATTTT
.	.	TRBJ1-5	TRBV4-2	CASSQDPVSNQPQHF	TGTGCCAGCAGCCAAGATCCAGTAAGCAATCAGCCCCAGCATTTT
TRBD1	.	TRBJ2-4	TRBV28	CASSASTGVKNIQYF	TGTGCCAGCAGTGCCAGTACAGGGGTCAAAAACATTCAGTACTTC
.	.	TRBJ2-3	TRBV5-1	CASSLVAGDITDTQYF	TGCGCCAGCAGCTTGGTAGCAGGGGATATCACAGATACGCAGTATTTT
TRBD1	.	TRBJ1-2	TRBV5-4	CASSLGQGANYGYTF	TGTGCCAGCAGCTTGGGACAGGGAGCTAACTATGGCTACACCTTC
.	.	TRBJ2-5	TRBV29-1	CSGAGETQYF	TGCAGCGGAGCAGGCGAGACCCAGTACTTC
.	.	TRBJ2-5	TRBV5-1	CASSQQRGQETQYF	TGCGCCAGCAGCCAACAGAGAGGTCAAGAGACCCAGTACTTC
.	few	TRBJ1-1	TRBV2	CASTPTGNLNTEAFF	TGTGCCAGCACTCCGACGGGAAACCTGAACACTGAAGCTTTCTTT
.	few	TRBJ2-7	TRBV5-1	CASSLGRVRGNEQYF	TGCGCCAGCAGCTTGGGTAGGGTCCGTGGAAACGAGCAGTACTTC
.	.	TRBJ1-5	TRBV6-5	CASSVGPQPQHF	TGTGCCAGCTCCGTTGGACCCCAGCCCCAGCATTTT
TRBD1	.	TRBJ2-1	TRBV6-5	CASSRQGSSYNEQFF	TGTGCCAGCAGTAGACAGGGAAGCTCCTACAATGAGCAGTTCTTC
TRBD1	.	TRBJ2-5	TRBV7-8	CASTQQGTGRETQYF	TGTGCCAGCACCCAACAGGGGACAGGTCGAGAGACCCAGTACTTC
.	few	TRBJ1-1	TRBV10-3	CATGGLGDTEAFF	TGTGCCACCGGGGGCCTAGGGGACACTGAAGCTTTCTTT
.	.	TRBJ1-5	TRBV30	CAWSVQRGAQPQHF	TGTGCCTGGAGTGTACAACGGGGAGCTCAGCCCCAGCATTTT
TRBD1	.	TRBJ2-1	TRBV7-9	CASSTTGGADYEQFF	TGTGCCAGCAGCACGACAGGGGGCGCGGATTATGAGCAGTTCTTC
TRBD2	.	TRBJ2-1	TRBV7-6	CASSLLASGSNNEQFF	TGTGCCAGCAGCTTATTGGCTAGCGGGAGTAACAATGAGCAGTTCTTC
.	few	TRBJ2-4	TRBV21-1	CASSGRADLAKNIQYF	TGTGCCAGCAGTGGAAGGGCTGACCTAGCCAAAAACATTCAGTACTTC
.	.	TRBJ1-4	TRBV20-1	CSARSGEKLFF	TGCAGTGCCCGGTCAGGCGAAAAACTGTTTTTT
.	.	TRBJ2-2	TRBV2	CASRPLNTGELFF	TGTGCCAGCAGACCCCTTAACACCGGGGAGCTGTTTTTT
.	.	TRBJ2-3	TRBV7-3	CASSSGASQGVGTQYF	TGTGCCAGCAGCTCCGGGGCTTCCCAGGGCGTGGGTACGCAGTATTTT
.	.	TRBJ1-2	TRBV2	CASSDTNYGYTF	TGTGCCAGCAGTGACACTAACTATGGCTACACCTTC
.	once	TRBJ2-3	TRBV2	CASSVLIVGTQYF	TGTGCCAGCAGTGTCCTAATAGTGGGGACGCAGTATTTT
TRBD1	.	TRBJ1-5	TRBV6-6	CASTRGQSQPQHF	TGTGCCAGCACCAGGGGGCAAAGTCAGCCCCAGCATTTT
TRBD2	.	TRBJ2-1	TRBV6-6	CASSYSGGMWGEQFF	TGTGCCAGCAGTTACTCGGGGGGGATGTGGGGTGAGCAGTTCTTC
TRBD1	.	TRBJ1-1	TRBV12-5	CASGLNRGRTEAFF	TGTGCTAGTGGTTTGAATAGGGGGCGAACTGAAGCTTTCTTT
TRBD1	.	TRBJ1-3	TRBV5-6	CASSFLDRAGSGNTIYF	TGTGCCAGCAGCTTTCTCGACAGGGCAGGGTCTGGAAACACCATATATTTT
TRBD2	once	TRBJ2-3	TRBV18	CASSPLAGGPQVDTQYF	TGTGCCAGCTCACCTTTAGCGGGAGGGCCACAGGTAGATACGCAGTATTTT
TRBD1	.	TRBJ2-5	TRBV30	CAWRPQGAGETQYF	TGTGCCTGGAGGCCACAGGGGGCAGGAGAGACCCAGTACTTC
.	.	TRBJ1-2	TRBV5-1	CASRPSPGAGANYGYTF	TGCGCCAGCAGACCATCGCCGGGGGCCGGGGCTAACTATGGCTACACCTTC
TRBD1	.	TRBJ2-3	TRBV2	CATKDRGRTDTQYF	TGTGCCACCAAAGACAGGGGGCGCACAGATACGCAGTATTTT
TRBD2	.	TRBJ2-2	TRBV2	CASGRAMATGELFF	TGTGCCAGCGGGAGGGCCATGGCGACCGGGGAGCTGTTTTTT
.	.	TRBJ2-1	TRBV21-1	CASSVAGGTNEQFF	.